This TCR beta chain is drawn from a study of response to subunit inactivated influenza vaccine. In the case of this clonotype: Its antigen is not known.

Trimming shortened V by 1 base and J by 0 bases, and 12 bases separated the two germline ends. Germline V gene data show CDR1 as LGHNA and CDR2 as YNFKEQ. This CDR3 is 17 amino acids long. Study-wide points: With each seasonal influenza vaccination, the authors suggested, few new T cells are recruited.

TCRdb re-analysed the RT-PCR reads in MiXCR, keeping a single row per CDR3 protein. The table includes 150,000 or so distinct CDR3 sequences, roughly a tenth detected once. Sequencing was performed on non-naive T cells sorted from PBMCs, taken more than 35 days after vaccination. The origin of this receptor is a man aged 50-59 years who received an inactivated influenza vaccine. The rearrangement joins TRBV4-2 to TRBJ2-2; D gene uncertain. The CDR3 coding sequence is TGTGCCAGCAGCCAAGTTCTTCTTCACACGAACACCGGGGAGCTGTTTTTT. Its translation: CASSQVLLHTNTGELFF.